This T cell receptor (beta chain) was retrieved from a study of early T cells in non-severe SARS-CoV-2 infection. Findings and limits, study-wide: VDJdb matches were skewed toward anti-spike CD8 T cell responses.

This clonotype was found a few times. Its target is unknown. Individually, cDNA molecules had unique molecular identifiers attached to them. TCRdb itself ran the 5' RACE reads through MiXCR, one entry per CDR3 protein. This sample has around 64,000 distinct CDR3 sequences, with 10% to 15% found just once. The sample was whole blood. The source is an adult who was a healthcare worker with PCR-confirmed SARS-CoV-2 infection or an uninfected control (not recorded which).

CDR3: CASSSTGRPNTGELFF. The CDR3 DNA reads TGCGCCAGCAGCTCTACGGGACGGCCGAACACCGGGGAGCTGTTTTTT. The gene calls are TRBV5-1 and TRBJ2-2, with D tentatively TRBD1 or TRBD2 (5 bases each). CDR1 is SGHRS, CDR2 YFSETQ, per germline. V was cut by 3 bases and J by 0 bases, with 12 bases left in between. CDR3 size: 16 residues.